The next 5 T cell receptor beta chains were all read from a single sample in a study of blood T cell repertoires in COVID-19. TCRdb's table, derived via immunoSEQ multiplex PCR, lists solely in-frame clones and lacks some. The table has roughly 200,000 clones, roughly 81% seen once. The sequenced material came from peripheral blood. Receptors were obtained from a woman of 80 years or more with acute or convalescent COVID-19.

The J gene is TRBJ1-3, the V gene TRBV5-1; TRBD1 might be the D (5 bases). Germline V CDR1 and CDR2: SGHRS, YFSETQ. The ends were cut back, 2 bases at V and 1 base at J, with 7 bases in the middle. The CDR3 is 14 residues long. This chain's CDR3 is CASSFTGSGNTIYF. CDR3 DNA sequence: TGCGCCAGCAGCTTCACAGGATCTGGAAACACCATATATTTT.

The genes are TRBV28 and TRBJ1-3, with 11 bases fitting TRBD1. Germline CDR1 is MDHEN and CDR2 is SYDVKM. With V trimmed by 5 bases and J by 4 bases, 7 bases remained unmatched. This CDR3 contains 16 residues. CDR3 nucleotide sequence: TGTGCCAGCAGTCAGCCGGGACAGGGGGACGGAAACACCATATATTTT. It encodes CASSQPGQGDGNTIYF. Together with reference TRBV28 and TRBJ1-3, the CDR3 gives the full variable domain: DVKVTQSSRYLVKRTGEKVFLECVQDMDHENMFWYRQDPGLGLRLIYFSYDVKMKEKGDIPEGYSVSREKKERFSLILESASTNQTSMYLCASSQPGQGDGNTIYFGEGSWLTVV.

The rearrangement joins TRBV2 to TRBJ1-4; a possible D gene is TRBD1 (6 bases). In germline, CDR1 is SNHLY, CDR2 FYNNEI. Trimming took off 7 bases at V and 2 bases at J, with 14 bases between the two ends. The CDR3 covers 15 residues. Here the CDR3 reads CASKGSGETNEKLFF. The DNA for the CDR3 is TGTGCCAGCAAGGGGTCAGGGGAGACTAATGAAAAACTGTTTTTT. The variable domain in full, with the rest retrieved from reference TRBV2 and TRBJ1-4, is EPEVTQTPSHQVTQMGQEVILRCVPISNHLYFYWYRQILGQKVEFLVSFYNNEISEKSEIFDDQFSVERPDGSNFTLKIRSTKLEDSAMYFCASKGSGETNEKLFFGSGTQLSVL.

The rearrangement joins TRBV12-5 to TRBJ2-7; 9 bases fit TRBD2. The CDR3 extends over 18 amino acids. Unmatched junction bases numbered 9, after V lost 0 bases and J lost 0 bases. Germline V gene lookup returns CDR1 LGHNT and CDR2 FRNRAP. CDR3 in amino acids: CASGLVDLAGNSSYEQYF. The CDR3, as DNA: TGTGCTAGTGGTTTGGTCGATCTAGCGGGGAACAGCTCCTACGAGCAGTACTTC.

J is TRBJ1-4 and V is TRBV19; TRBD1 matches at 7 bases. This CDR3 has 15 amino acids. Trimming cost V 5 bases and J 2 bases; bases outside gene matches: 5. The germline gives CDR1 LNHDA, CDR2 SQIVND (reference sequence). CDR3 loop: CASSEGAQTNEKLFF. The CDR3 DNA follows: TGTGCCAGTAGTGAGGGGGCGCAGACTAATGAAAAACTGTTTTTT.